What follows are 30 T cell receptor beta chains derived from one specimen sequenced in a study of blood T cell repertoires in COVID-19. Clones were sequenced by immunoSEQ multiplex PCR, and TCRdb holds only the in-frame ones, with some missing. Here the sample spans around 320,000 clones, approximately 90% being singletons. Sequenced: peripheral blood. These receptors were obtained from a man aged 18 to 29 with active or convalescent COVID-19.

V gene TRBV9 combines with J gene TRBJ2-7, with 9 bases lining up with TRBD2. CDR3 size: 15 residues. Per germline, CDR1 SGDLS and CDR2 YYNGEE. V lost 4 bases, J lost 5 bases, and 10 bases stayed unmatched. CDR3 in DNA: TGTGCCAGCAGCCTTTCTGGGCGGGAGGGGGACGAGCAGTACTTC. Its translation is CASSLSGREGDEQYF.

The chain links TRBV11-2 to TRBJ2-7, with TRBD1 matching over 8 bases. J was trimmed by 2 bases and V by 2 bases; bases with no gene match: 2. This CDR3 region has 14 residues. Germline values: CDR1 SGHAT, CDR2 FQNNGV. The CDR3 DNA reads TGTGCCAGCAGCTTATACAGGGGGGCCTACGAGCAGTACTTC. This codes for CASSLYRGAYEQYF.

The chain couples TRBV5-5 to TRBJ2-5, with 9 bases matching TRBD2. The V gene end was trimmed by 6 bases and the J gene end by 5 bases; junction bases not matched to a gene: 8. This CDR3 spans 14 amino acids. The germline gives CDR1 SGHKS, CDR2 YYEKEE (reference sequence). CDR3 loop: CASNRGGAVETQYF. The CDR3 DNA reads TGTGCCAGCAACCGCGGGGGGGCCGTGGAGACCCAGTACTTC.

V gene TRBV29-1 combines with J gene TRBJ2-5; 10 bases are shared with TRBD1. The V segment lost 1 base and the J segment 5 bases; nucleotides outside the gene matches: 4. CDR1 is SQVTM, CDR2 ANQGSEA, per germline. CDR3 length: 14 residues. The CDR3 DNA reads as TGCAGCGTTGAAGGGGACAGGGGATGGGAGACCCAGTACTTC. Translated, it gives CSVEGDRGWETQYF.

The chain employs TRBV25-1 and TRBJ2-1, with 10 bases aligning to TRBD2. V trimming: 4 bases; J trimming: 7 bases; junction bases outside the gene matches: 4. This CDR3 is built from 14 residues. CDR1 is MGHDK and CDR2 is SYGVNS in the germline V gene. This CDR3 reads CASSVAGGVNEQFF. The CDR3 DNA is TGTGCCAGCAGTGTAGCGGGAGGTGTGAATGAGCAGTTCTTC.

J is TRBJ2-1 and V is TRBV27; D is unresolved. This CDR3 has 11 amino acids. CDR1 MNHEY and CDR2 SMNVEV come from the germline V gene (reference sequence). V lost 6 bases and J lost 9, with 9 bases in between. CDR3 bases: TGTGCCAGCAGAACAGTGGGTGAGCAGTTCTTC. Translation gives CASRTVGEQFF.

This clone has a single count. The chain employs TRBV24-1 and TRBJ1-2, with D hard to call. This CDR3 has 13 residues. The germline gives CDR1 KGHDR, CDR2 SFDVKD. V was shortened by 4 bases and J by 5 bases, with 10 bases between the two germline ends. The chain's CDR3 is CATSETDKYGYTF. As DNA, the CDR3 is TGTGCCACCAGTGAAACTGACAAGTATGGCTACACCTTC.

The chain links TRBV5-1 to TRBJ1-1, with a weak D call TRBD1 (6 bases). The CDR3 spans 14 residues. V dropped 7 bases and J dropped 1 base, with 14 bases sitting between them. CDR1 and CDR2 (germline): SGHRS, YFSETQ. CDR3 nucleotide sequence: TGCGCCAGCGTATCAGGGGTTGGGAACACTGAAGCTTTCTTT. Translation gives CASVSGVGNTEAFF.

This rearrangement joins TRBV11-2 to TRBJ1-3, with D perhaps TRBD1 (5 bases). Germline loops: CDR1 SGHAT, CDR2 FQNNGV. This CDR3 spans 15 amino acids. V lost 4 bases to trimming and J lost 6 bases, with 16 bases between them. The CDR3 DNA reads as TGTGCCAGCAGCTCGCCGGGACTTTCTCTAAACACCATATATTTT. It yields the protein CASSSPGLSLNTIYF.

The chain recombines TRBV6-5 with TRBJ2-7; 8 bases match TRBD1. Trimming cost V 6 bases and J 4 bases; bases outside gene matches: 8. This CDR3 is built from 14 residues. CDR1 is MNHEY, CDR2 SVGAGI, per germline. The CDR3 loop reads CASRRPGGRYEQYF. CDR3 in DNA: TGTGCCAGCAGGAGGCCAGGGGGCCGGTACGAGCAGTACTTC.

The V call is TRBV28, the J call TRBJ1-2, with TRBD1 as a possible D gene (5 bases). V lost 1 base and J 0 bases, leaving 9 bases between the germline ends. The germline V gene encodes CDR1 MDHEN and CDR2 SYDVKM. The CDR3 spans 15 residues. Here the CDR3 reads CASSLFQGANYGYTF. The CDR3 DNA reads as TGTGCCAGCAGTTTATTCCAGGGTGCTAACTATGGCTACACCTTC.

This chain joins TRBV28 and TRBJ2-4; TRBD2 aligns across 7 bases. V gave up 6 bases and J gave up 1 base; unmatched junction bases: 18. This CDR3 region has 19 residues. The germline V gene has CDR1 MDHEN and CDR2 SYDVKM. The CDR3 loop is CASSLPRRERGGAKNIQYF. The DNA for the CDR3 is TGTGCCAGCAGCCTACCTCGGCGGGAGAGGGGTGGTGCCAAAAACATTCAGTACTTC.

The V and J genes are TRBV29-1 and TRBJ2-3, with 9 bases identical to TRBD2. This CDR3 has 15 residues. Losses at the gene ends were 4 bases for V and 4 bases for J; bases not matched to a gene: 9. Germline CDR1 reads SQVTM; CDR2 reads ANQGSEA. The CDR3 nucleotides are TGCAGCGTTGCACCGACTAGCGGAGGGGCAGATACGCAGTATTTT. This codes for CSVAPTSGGADTQYF.

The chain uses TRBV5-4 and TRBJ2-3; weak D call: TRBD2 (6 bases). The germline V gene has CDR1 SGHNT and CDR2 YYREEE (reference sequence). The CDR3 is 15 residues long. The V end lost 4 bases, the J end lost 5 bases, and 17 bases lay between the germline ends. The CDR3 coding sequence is TGTGCCAGCAGCGTAGCCGGGACTCCAGGAGATACGCAGTATTTT. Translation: CASSVAGTPGDTQYF.

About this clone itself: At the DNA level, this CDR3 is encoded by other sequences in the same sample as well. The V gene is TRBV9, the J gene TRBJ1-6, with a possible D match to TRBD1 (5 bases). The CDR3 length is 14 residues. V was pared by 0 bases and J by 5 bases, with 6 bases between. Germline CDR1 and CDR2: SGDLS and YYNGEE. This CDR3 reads CASSVGQNNSPLHF. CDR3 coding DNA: TGTGCCAGCAGCGTAGGACAGAATAATTCACCCCTCCACTTT.

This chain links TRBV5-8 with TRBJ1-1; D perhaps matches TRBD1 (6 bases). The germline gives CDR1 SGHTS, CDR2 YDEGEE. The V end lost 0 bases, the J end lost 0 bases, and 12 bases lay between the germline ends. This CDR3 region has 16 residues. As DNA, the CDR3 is TGTGCCAGCAGCTTGGTGGACAGCATTATGAACACTGAAGCTTTCTTT. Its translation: CASSLVDSIMNTEAFF.

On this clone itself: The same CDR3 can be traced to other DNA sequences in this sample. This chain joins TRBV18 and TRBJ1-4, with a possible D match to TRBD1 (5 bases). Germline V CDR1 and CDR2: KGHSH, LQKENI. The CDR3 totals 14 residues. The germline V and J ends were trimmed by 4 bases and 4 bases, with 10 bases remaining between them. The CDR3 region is CASSRGQLNEKLFF. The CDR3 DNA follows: TGTGCCAGCTCACGCGGACAACTTAATGAAAAACTGTTTTTT. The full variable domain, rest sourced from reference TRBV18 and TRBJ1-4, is NAGVMQNPRHLVRRRGQEARLRCSPMKGHSHVYWYRQLPEEGLKFMVYLQKENIIDESGMPKERFSAEFPKEGPSILRIQQVVRGDSAAYFCASSRGQLNEKLFFGSGTQLSVL.

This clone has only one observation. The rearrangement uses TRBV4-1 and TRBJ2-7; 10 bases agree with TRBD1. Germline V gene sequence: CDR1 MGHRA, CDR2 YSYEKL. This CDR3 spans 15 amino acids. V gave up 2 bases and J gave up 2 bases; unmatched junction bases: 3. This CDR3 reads CASSQTGTGAYEQYF. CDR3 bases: TGCGCCAGCAGCCAAACCGGGACAGGGGCCTACGAGCAGTACTTC.

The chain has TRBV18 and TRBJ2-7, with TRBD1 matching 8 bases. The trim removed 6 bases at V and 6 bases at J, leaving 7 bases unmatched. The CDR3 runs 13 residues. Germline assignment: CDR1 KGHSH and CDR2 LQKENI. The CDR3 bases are TGTGCCAGCTCCCGCGGACAGGGCGCCGAGCAGTACTTC. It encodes CASSRGQGAEQYF.

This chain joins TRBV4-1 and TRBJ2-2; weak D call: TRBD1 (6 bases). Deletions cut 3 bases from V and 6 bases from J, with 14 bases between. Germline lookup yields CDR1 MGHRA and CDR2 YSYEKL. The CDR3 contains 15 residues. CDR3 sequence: CASSQEQGLAGELFF. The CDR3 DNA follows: TGCGCCAGCAGCCAGGAGCAGGGGTTGGCCGGGGAGCTGTTTTTT.

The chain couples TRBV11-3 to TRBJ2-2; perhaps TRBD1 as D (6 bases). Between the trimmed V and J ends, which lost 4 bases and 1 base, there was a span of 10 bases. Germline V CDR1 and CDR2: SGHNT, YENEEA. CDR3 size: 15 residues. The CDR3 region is CASSSRTENTGELFF. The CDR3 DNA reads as TGTGCCAGCAGCTCTAGGACAGAGAACACCGGGGAGCTGTTTTTT.

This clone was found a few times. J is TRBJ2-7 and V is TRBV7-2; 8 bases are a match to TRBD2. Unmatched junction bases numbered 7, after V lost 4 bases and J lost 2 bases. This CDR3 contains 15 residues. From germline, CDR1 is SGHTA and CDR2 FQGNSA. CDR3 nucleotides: TGTGCCAGCAGCTCCCGGAGCGGGGGAACCTACGAGCAGTACTTC. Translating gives CASSSRSGGTYEQYF.

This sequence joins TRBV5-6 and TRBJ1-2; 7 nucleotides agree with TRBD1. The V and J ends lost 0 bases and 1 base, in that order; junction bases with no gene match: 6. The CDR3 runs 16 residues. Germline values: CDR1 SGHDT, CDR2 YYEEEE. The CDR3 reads CASSLGTGLLNYGYTF. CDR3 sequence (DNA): TGTGCCAGCAGCTTGGGGACAGGACTACTTAACTATGGCTACACCTTC.

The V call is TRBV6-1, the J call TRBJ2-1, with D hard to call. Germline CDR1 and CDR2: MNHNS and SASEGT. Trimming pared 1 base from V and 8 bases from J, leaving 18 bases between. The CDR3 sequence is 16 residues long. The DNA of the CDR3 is TGTGCCAGCAGTGAAGTGGGTGTCACAGCCGGCGATGAGCAGTTCTTC. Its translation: CASSEVGVTAGDEQFF.

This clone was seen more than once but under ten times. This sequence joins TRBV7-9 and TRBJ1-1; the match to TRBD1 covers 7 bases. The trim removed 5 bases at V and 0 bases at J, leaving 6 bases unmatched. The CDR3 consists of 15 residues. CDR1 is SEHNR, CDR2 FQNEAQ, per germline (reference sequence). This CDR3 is CASSHRDSLNTEAFF. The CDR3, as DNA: TGTGCCAGCAGCCATCGGGACAGCTTGAACACTGAAGCTTTCTTT.

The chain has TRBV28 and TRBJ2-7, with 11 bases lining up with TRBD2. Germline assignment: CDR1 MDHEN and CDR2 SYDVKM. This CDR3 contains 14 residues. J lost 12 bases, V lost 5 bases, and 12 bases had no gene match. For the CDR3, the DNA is TGTGCCAGCAGTGCACCGGGACTAGCGGAAAGCCGGTACTTC. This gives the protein CASSAPGLAESRYF.

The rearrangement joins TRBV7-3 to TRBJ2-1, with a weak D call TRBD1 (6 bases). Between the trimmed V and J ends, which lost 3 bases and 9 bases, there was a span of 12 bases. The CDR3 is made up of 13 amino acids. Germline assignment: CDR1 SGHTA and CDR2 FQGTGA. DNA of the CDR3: TGTGCCAGCAGCTTTTACAGGGAGTCTGAGCAGTTCTTC. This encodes CASSFYRESEQFF.

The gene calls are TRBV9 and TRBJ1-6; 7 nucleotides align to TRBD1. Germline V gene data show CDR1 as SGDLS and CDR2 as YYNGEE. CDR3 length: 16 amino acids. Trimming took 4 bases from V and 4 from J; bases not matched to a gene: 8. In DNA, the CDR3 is TGTGCCAGCAGCTTGAGGGACAGCACTTATAATTCACCCCTCCACTTT. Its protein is CASSLRDSTYNSPLHF. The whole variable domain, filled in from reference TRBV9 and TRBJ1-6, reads DSGVTQTPKHLITATGQRVTLRCSPRSGDLSVYWYQQSLDQGLQFLIQYYNGEERAKGNILERFSAQQFPDLHSELNLSSLELGDSALYFCASSLRDSTYNSPLHFGNGTRLTVT.

The CDR3 here is CASSPWTSGVIGELFF. The CDR3 DNA reads TGTGCCAGCAGCCCCTGGACTAGCGGGGTAATCGGGGAGCTGTTTTTT. This rearrangement joins TRBV7-8 to TRBJ2-2, with 12 bases that match TRBD2. The junction had 8 bases not matched to a gene; V was cut back by 5 bases and J by 7 bases. This CDR3 has 16 amino acids. Germline V gene data show CDR1 as SGHVS and CDR2 as FQNEAQ. The whole variable domain, filled in from reference TRBV7-8 and TRBJ2-2, reads GAGVSQSPRYKVAKRGQDVALRCDPISGHVSLFWYQQALGQGPEFLTYFQNEAQLDKSGLPSDRFFAERPEGSVSTLKIQRTQQEDSAVYLCASSPWTSGVIGELFFGEGSRLTVL.

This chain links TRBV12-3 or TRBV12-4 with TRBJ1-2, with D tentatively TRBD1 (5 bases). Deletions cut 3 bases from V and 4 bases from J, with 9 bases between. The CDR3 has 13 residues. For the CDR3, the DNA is TGTGCCAGCAGTTTTCAGGGTTCCTATGGCTACACCTTC. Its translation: CASSFQGSYGYTF.